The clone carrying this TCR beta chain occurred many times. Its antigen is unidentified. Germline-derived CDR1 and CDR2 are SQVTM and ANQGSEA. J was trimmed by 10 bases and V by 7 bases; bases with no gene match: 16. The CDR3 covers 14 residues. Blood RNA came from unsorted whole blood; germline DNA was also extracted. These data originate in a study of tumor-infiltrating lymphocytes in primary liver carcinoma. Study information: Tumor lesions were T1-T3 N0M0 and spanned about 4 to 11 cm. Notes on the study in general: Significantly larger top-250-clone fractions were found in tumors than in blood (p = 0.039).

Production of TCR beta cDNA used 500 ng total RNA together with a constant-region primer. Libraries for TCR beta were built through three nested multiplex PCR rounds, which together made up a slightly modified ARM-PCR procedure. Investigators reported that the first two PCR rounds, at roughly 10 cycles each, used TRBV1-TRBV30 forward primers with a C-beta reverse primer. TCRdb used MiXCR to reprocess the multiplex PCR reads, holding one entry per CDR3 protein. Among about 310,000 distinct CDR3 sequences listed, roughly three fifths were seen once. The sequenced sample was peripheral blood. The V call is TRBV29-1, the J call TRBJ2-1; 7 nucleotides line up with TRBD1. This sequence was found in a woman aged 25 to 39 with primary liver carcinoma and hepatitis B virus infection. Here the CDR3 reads CSARGSSNLGEQFF. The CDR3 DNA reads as TGCAGCGCCAGGGGGAGTAGTAATTTAGGCGAGCAGTTCTTC.